This T cell receptor (beta chain) derives from a study of early T cells in non-severe SARS-CoV-2 infection. At the level of the study: Investigators sequenced bulk RNA drawn from unsorted whole blood, and chains remained unpaired. General study findings and limits: The matching step, a VDJdb search, favored anti-spike CD8 responses and missed private and CD4 specificities.

Between the trimmed V and J ends, which lost 1 base and 2 bases, there was a span of 12 bases. Germline V CDR1 and CDR2: SGHTA, FQGNSA. The CDR3 sequence is 16 residues long. Regarding this clonotype: Its specificity is not known.

Individually, cDNA molecules had unique molecular identifiers attached to them. One entry per CDR3 protein results from TCRdb running MiXCR on the 5' RACE reads. This sample has 80,000 to 100,000 distinct CDR3 sequences, with approximately 11% found just once. The rearrangement uses TRBV7-2 and TRBJ1-5; possibly TRBD1 for D (5 bases). The receptor comes from an adult who was a healthcare worker with PCR-confirmed SARS-CoV-2 infection or an uninfected control (not recorded which). The specimen comprised whole blood, sampled at baseline. In DNA, the CDR3 is TGTGCCAGCAGCTTAGTGGGGGGAGAGGGCAATCAGCCCCAGCATTTT. This sequence encodes CASSLVGGEGNQPQHF.